The clone carrying this TCR beta chain turned up a few times. Its antigen is unknown. Both TRBC1 and TRBC2 were covered by a beta constant-region primer of two equimolar oligonucleotides. Nested alpha and beta constant-region primers with the SP2 primer drove four PCR rounds on ligated cDNA. TCRdb recomputed calls from the UMI-ligation and nested PCR reads with MiXCR, one row per CDR3 protein. The sample has 95,000 to 110,000 distinct CDR3 sequences; 14% are singletons. CD4+ T cell IFNgamma after overnight CMV lysate exposure gave donor CMV status. Four subsets defined by CD45RA and CD27 were sorted after CD3, CD4, CD8 and live/dead staining. The sample originates from a study of naive and memory T cell subsets. General observations from the study: Findings for naive and memory subsets could not be checked against ground truth. A few larger clonotypes appeared in naive repertoires, especially CD8, possibly memory cells re-expressing CD45RA.

The TCR comes from a human donor in good health. Input material: naive CD8+ T cells from blood.

DNA for the CDR3: TGCAGCGTTGAATCAGGGGACAGGGTCAATGAGCAGTTCTTC. It codes for CSVESGDRVNEQFF. The V call is TRBV29-1, the J call TRBJ2-1; 9 nucleotides match TRBD1. With 2 bases clipped from V and 6 bases from J, the junction kept 5 bases outside the gene matches. CDR1 SQVTM and CDR2 ANQGSEA come from the germline V gene. This CDR3 has 14 amino acids.